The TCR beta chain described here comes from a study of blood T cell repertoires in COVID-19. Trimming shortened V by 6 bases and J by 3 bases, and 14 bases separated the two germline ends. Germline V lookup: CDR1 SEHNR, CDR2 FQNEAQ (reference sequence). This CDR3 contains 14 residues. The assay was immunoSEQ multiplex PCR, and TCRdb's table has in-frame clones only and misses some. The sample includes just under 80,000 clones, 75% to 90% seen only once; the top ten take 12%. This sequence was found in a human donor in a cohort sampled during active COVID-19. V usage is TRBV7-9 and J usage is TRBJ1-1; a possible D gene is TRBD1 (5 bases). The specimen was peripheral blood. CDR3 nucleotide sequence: TGTGCCAGCAGTATGTTGGGCAGGGACACTGAAGCTTTCTTT. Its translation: CASSMLGRDTEAFF.